This T cell receptor beta chain stems from a study of blood T cell repertoires in COVID-19. Background on the study: COVID-19 samples, acute and convalescent, were from the United States, Italy and Spain.

In the source study's methods: For nucleated cells, counts were estimated from reference gene primer amplification. Clones were read by immunoSEQ multiplex PCR, and TCRdb kept only the in-frame ones, dropping some. The DNA gave D and trimming, while V, J and clone size come from that table. The sample lists about 82,000 clones, approximately 78% occurring once. The V and J ends lost 2 bases and 0 bases respectively, with 21 bases between them. This CDR3 spans 18 amino acids. Germline V gives CDR1 SGHTS, CDR2 YDEGEE. The clonotype originates from a man in his sixties with COVID-19, enrolled during active disease. The chain combines TRBV5-8 with TRBJ2-7, with D possibly being TRBD2 (6 bases). Sequenced material: peripheral blood. CDR3 sequence: CASSFFTGTHSSSYEQYF. Here the CDR3 DNA reads TGTGCCAGCAGCTTTTTTACCGGGACTCACTCTAGCTCCTACGAGCAGTACTTC.